Listed here are 11 T cell receptor beta chains from one sample, sequenced in a study of cytomegalovirus exposure and HLA in healthy donors. The PCR had 60 Vbeta and 13 Jbeta primers. Generated by immunoSEQ multiplex PCR, the TCRdb table keeps only in-frame clones and is missing some. This sample's clone table lists 70,000 or so clones. The material sequenced was PBMCs. These receptors came from a boy younger than 18 in good health and CMV-seronegative.

The chain has TRBV11-2 and TRBJ1-1; 7 positions agree with TRBD1. Losses at the gene ends were 3 bases for V and 9 bases for J; bases not matched to a gene: 7. The CDR3 covers 13 residues. Germline assignment: CDR1 SGHAT and CDR2 FQNNGV. The CDR3 nucleotides are TGTGCCAGCAGCTTGTCCACAGGGGAACAAGCTTTCTTT. It specifies CASSLSTGEQAFF.

The chain uses TRBV7-2 and TRBJ1-2; the match to TRBD1 covers 8 bases. Germline loops: CDR1 SGHTA, CDR2 FQGNSA. Trimming cost V 1 base and J 7 bases; bases outside gene matches: 8. The CDR3 covers 15 residues. The CDR3 coding sequence is TGTGCCAGCAGCTTAGGAGGACAGGGTAGCCGTGGCTACACCTTC. Translating it yields CASSLGGQGSRGYTF.

This chain uses TRBV4-1 with TRBJ1-1; D is uncertain. This CDR3 has 15 residues. Trimming removed 6 bases from V and 5 bases from J, with 19 bases in between. CDR1 MGHRA and CDR2 YSYEKL come from the germline V gene. The CDR3 sequence: CASSHPPRGSTEAFF. The CDR3 DNA reads as TGCGCCAGCAGTCACCCGCCTCGAGGATCTACTGAAGCTTTCTTT.

V usage is TRBV5-1 and J usage is TRBJ1-1, with D possibly matching TRBD1 (6 bases). The CDR3 contains 12 residues. Germline V gene lookup returns CDR1 SGHRS and CDR2 YFSETQ. The ends were cut back, 0 bases at V and 11 bases at J, with 11 bases in the middle. CDR3 residues: CASSLGQGMAFF. CDR3 sequence (DNA): TGCGCCAGCAGCTTGGGGCAGGGGATGGCTTTCTTT.

The gene calls are TRBV5-1 and TRBJ1-4, with a possible D match to TRBD1 (6 bases). Germline V CDR1 and CDR2: SGHRS, YFSETQ. The CDR3 runs 15 residues. The V gene lost 0 bases and the J gene lost 11 bases, with 17 bases spanning the gap. This chain's CDR3 is CASSLDSGAGDKLFF. The CDR3, as DNA: TGCGCCAGCAGCTTGGATTCCGGGGCAGGGGATAAACTGTTTTTT.

CDR3 bases: TGTGCCAGCAGTTTCGGTATCTCTGGAAACACCATATATTTT. It encodes CASSFGISGNTIYF. The chain employs TRBV28 and TRBJ1-3; no reliable D call. Germline V gene lookup returns CDR1 MDHEN and CDR2 SYDVKM. V lost 3 bases, J lost 0 bases, and 6 bases lay in between. The CDR3 sequence is 14 residues long. The entire variable domain, with the rest obtained from reference TRBV28 and TRBJ1-3, is as follows: DVKVTQSSRYLVKRTGEKVFLECVQDMDHENMFWYRQDPGLGLRLIYFSYDVKMKEKGDIPEGYSVSREKKERFSLILESASTNQTSMYLCASSFGISGNTIYFGEGSWLTVV.

This chain joins TRBV5-4 and TRBJ2-3; 7 nucleotides agree with TRBD2. V was clipped by 3 bases and J by 2 bases; unmatched bases: 9. The germline gives CDR1 SGHNT, CDR2 YYREEE (reference sequence). The CDR3 is 16 residues long. The CDR3 reads CASSSKKRDPTDTQYF. CDR3 nucleotides: TGTGCCAGCAGCTCCAAAAAGCGGGACCCCACAGATACGCAGTATTTT.

This chain uses TRBV6-5 with TRBJ1-3; D call uncertain. The V gene's germline CDR1 is MNHEY and CDR2 SVGAGI. Trimming stripped 0 bases from V and 1 base from J, with 7 bases between. The CDR3 has 15 residues. CDR3 residues: CASSYSVASGNTIYF. The CDR3 coding sequence is TGTGCCAGCAGTTACTCGGTAGCATCTGGAAACACCATATATTTT.

V is TRBV19 and J is TRBJ1-2; D possibly corresponds to TRBD1 (6 bases). CDR3 size: 16 residues. The V gene's germline CDR1 is LNHDA and CDR2 SQIVND (reference sequence). V lost 10 bases and J lost 3, with 24 bases in between. The CDR3 loop is CATAGDTRGYYYGYTF. As DNA, the CDR3 is TGTGCCACCGCGGGGGACACCAGGGGTTATTACTATGGCTACACCTTC.

The chain is built from TRBV5-1 and TRBJ1-1, with 10 bases lining up with TRBD1. Trimming cost V 4 bases and J 6 bases; bases outside gene matches: 9. Germline CDR1 is SGHRS and CDR2 is YFSETQ. This CDR3 comprises 15 residues. CDR3 protein: CASSPYPGQGAEAFF. The CDR3 nucleotides read TGCGCCAGCAGCCCCTACCCCGGACAGGGGGCTGAAGCTTTCTTT.

The rearrangement links TRBV27 to TRBJ1-1, with a tentative D call TRBD1 (6 bases). The germline V gene encodes CDR1 MNHEY and CDR2 SMNVEV (reference sequence). V lost 3 bases to trimming and J lost 1 base, with 15 bases between them. The length of the CDR3 is 16 residues. CDR3 sequence (DNA): TGTGCCAGCAGTTTTTCGGGGACACCTAAGAACACTGAAGCTTTCTTT. Translating gives CASSFSGTPKNTEAFF.